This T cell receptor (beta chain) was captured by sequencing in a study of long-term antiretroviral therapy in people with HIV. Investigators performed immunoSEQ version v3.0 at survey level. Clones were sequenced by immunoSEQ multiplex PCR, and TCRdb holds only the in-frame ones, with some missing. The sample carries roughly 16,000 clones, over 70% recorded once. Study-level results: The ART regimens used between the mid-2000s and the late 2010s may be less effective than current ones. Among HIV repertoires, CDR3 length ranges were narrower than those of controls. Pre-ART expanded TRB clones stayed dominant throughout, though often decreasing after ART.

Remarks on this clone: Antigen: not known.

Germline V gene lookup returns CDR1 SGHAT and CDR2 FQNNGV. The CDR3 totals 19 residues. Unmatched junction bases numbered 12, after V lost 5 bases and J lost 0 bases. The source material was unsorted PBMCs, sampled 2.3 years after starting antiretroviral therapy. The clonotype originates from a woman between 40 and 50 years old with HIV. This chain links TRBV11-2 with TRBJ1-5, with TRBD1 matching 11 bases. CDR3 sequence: CASSGGQGADLYSNQPQHF. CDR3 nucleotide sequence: TGTGCCAGCAGCGGCGGACAGGGGGCCGATCTTTATAGCAATCAGCCCCAGCATTTT.